The 30 T cell receptor beta chains below all came from one sample that was sequenced in a study of CD8+CD57+ T cells in acquired aplastic anemia. Genomic DNA acted as the template from which TCR beta VDJ combination and CDR3 sequence profiling were carried out. TCRdb reanalysed the reads using MiXCR and keeps one entry per CDR3 protein. The repertoire holds some 170,000 distinct CDR3 sequences, with less than 60% as singletons. Before being chosen for sequencing, patients had shown CD8+CD57+ cell expansion by flow cytometry. The sequencing sample was made of sorted CD4+, CD8+, or CD8+CD57+ T cells (not recorded which) from PBMCs. The receptors originated from a human donor with aplastic anemia.

For this clonotype: One end of the junction varies from germline; a read error may be responsible. The V gene is TRBV7-7, the J gene TRBJ2-2; 7 bases are a match to TRBD2. The CDR3 covers 13 residues. Germline V gene sequence: CDR1 SSHAT, CDR2 FNYEAQ (reference sequence). This CDR3 is CASRKGGTGELFF. The CDR3 DNA sequence: TGTGCTAGCAGGAAGGGAGGGACCGGGGAGCTGTTTTTT. Using reference TRBV7-7 and TRBJ2-2 for the parts outside the CDR3, the full variable domain is GAGVSQSPRYKVTKRGQDVTLRCDPISSHATLYWYQQALGQGPEFLTYFNYEAQPDKSGLPSDRFSAERPEGSISTLTIQRTEQRDSAMYRCASRKGGTGELFFGEGSRLTVL.

This clonotype has only a few counts. The chain recombines TRBV24-1 with TRBJ2-1, with 10 bases aligning to TRBD1. V trimming: 6 bases; J trimming: 8 bases; junction bases outside the gene matches: 9. CDR3 size: 15 residues. Germline V CDR1 and CDR2: KGHDR, SFDVKD. The CDR3 sequence: CATSHKGQGSDEQFF. The CDR3 DNA is TGTGCCACCAGTCATAAGGGACAGGGGAGTGATGAGCAGTTCTTC.

The CDR3 protein is CSARDLEGQGVGEQYF. The CDR3 bases are TGCAGTGCTAGAGATCTAGAGGGACAGGGTGTGGGGGAGCAGTACTTC. V gene TRBV20-1 combines with J gene TRBJ2-7; 9 bases agree with TRBD1. With 0 bases clipped from V and 7 bases from J, the junction kept 13 bases outside the gene matches. Germline lookup yields CDR1 DFQATT and CDR2 SNEGSKA (reference sequence). This CDR3 is built from 16 residues.

This clonotype has only one observation. The chain has TRBV29-1 and TRBJ2-7; TRBD1 matches at 10 bases. V shed 8 bases and J 6 bases; nucleotides not matched to a gene: 16. The CDR3 is 15 residues long. Germline assignment: CDR1 SQVTM and CDR2 ANQGSEA. CDR3: CSPTVPWDRGLEQYF. The CDR3 DNA reads as TGCAGCCCGACCGTCCCTTGGGACAGGGGCCTCGAGCAGTACTTC.

CDR3 loop: CASSRTGGSSDTQYF. The CDR3 DNA follows: TGTGCCAGCAGCCGGACAGGGGGCTCATCAGATACGCAGTATTTT. This chain connects TRBV7-3 to TRBJ2-3, with 11 positions matching TRBD1. This CDR3 has 15 amino acids. In germline, CDR1 is SGHTA, CDR2 FQGTGA. V shed 5 bases, J shed 4 bases, and the junction held 5 bases outside the gene matches. The variable domain in full, completed from reference TRBV7-3 and TRBJ2-3, reads GAGVSQTPSNKVTEKGKYVELRCDPISGHTALYWYRQSLGQGPEFLIYFQGTGAADDSGLPNDRFFAVRPEGSVSTLKIQRTERGDSAVYLCASSRTGGSSDTQYFGPGTRLTVL.

Concerning this clonotype itself: The final CDR3 position lacks the conserved phenylalanine or tryptophan, pointing to a likely read error. V and J are TRBV2 and TRBJ2-2; D remains unclear. CDR3 length: 13 amino acids. From germline, CDR1 is SNHLY and CDR2 FYNNEI. V was cut by 5 bases and J by 2 bases, with 6 bases left in between. CDR3 protein: CASSNSNTGELFL. In DNA, the CDR3 is TGTGCCAGCAGTAACAGTAACACCGGGGAGCTGTTTCTT.

This sequence joins TRBV6-2 or TRBV6-3 and TRBJ2-7; 7 nucleotides agree with TRBD1. CDR1 is MNHEY and CDR2 is SVGEGT in the germline V gene. With V trimmed by 10 bases and J by 1 base, 10 bases remained unmatched. The CDR3 runs 14 residues. For the CDR3, the DNA is TGTGCCACGAACGACAGGGCGAAATCCTACGAGCAGTACTTC. Translating gives CATNDRAKSYEQYF.

With respect to this clonotype: A much larger clone sits a single nucleotide away, making a read error possible. The J gene is TRBJ2-1, the V gene TRBV12-3 or TRBV12-4, with D perhaps matching TRBD1 (6 bases). Trimming left V 6 bases short and J 5 bases short, with 26 bases between. The CDR3 runs to 18 residues. The CDR3 nucleotides are TGTGCCAGCAGCCCAGTTGGGGGCAGCGGACGACGAAACAATGAGCAGTTCTTC. Translating it yields CASSPVGGSGRRNNEQFF.

Points on this clonotype: One base away lies a much larger clone, so this may be a sequencing read error. The genes are TRBV3-1 and TRBJ2-2, with D possibly TRBD2 on 6 matching bases. Germline V gives CDR1 LGHDT, CDR2 YNNKEL (reference sequence). The CDR3 length is 12 residues. The CDR3 sequence is CASSQPPGGLFF. CDR3 bases: TGTGCCAGCAGCCAACCGCCCGGGGGGCTGTTTTTT.

This clonotype was found a few times. The genes are TRBV5-1 and TRBJ2-7; the D gene is possibly TRBD1 (6 bases). The CDR3 contains 13 residues. Germline V gene lookup returns CDR1 SGHRS and CDR2 YFSETQ. V was trimmed by 0 bases and J by 9 bases, leaving 13 bases between them. CDR3 nucleotides: TGCGCCAGCAGCTTGGAAGGGACCAGGGGGCAGTACTTC. Translating it yields CASSLEGTRGQYF.

With respect to this clonotype: Since no conserved phenylalanine or tryptophan closes the CDR3, a read error is the likely cause. The rearrangement uses TRBV12-3 or TRBV12-4 and TRBJ2-4; D is perhaps TRBD2 (6 bases). V was trimmed by 6 bases and J by 9 bases, leaving 18 bases between them. There are 14 residues in the CDR3. The CDR3 spells CASSLQMPGGIQYL. In nucleotides, the CDR3 is TGTGCCAGCAGCCTACAGATGCCCGGGGGCATTCAGTACCTC.

This clonotype was seen only a few times. The rearrangement uses TRBV25-1 and TRBJ2-1, with 11 bases aligning to TRBD2. The CDR3 has 15 residues. CDR1 is MGHDK, CDR2 SYGVNS, per germline. The junction had 4 bases not matched to a gene; V was cut back by 5 bases and J by 4 bases. CDR3 loop: CASSPRLAGYNEQFF. The CDR3 DNA is TGTGCCAGCAGTCCTCGACTAGCGGGGTACAATGAGCAGTTCTTC.

This clonotype was observed many times. The chain recombines TRBV7-2 with TRBJ2-7; TRBD2 matches at 7 bases. Germline trimming cut 2 bases from V and 6 bases from J; bases unmatched to any gene: 13. Germline V gene data show CDR1 as SGHTA and CDR2 as FQGNSA. The CDR3 has 16 amino acids. The CDR3 bases are TGTGCCAGCAGCTTAAGGCCCCAGCGGGGAGTATCCGAGCAGTACTTC. Protein sequence: CASSLRPQRGVSEQYF.

The rearrangement uses TRBV11-2 and TRBJ2-3; no reliable D call. The CDR3 has 15 amino acids. V lost 5 bases to trimming and J lost 3 bases, with 15 bases between them. Germline CDR1 is SGHAT and CDR2 is FQNNGV. Written as DNA, the CDR3 is TGTGCCAGCAGCCCCCTGAGACTGGAAACAGATACGCAGTATTTT. Protein: CASSPLRLETDTQYF. The full variable domain, completed using reference TRBV11-2 and TRBJ2-3, is EAGVAQSPRYKIIEKRQSVAFWCNPISGHATLYWYQQILGQGPKLLIQFQNNGVVDDSQLPKDRFSAERLKGVDSTLKIQPAKLEDSAVYLCASSPLRLETDTQYFGPGTRLTVL.

This clonotype has just a few counts. V and J are TRBV2 and TRBJ2-7; tentatively, D is TRBD2 (6 bases). The CDR3 contains 15 residues. Per the germline V gene, CDR1 is SNHLY and CDR2 is FYNNEI. The V and J ends lost 2 bases and 0 bases respectively, with 11 bases between them. For the CDR3, the DNA is TGTGCCAGCAGTGAAAATTTCGGGAGCTCCTACGAGCAGTACTTC. It yields the protein CASSENFGSSYEQYF.

In its sample, this clonotype was seen a few times. Here the CDR3 DNA reads TGCGCCAGCAGCCAAGAAGCCCAGACAGTCATTAGCAATCAGCCCCAGCATTTT. This gives the protein CASSQEAQTVISNQPQHF. The chain is built from TRBV4-1 and TRBJ1-5, with a weak D call TRBD1 (5 bases). Germline CDR1 and CDR2: MGHRA and YSYEKL. The CDR3 loop spans 18 amino acids. Trimming took 0 bases from V and 0 from J, leaving 15 bases between them.

This rearrangement joins TRBV7-2 to TRBJ1-2; D perhaps matches TRBD1 (6 bases). Germline V gene sequence: CDR1 SGHTA, CDR2 FQGNSA. The CDR3 runs 13 residues. Trimming took off 5 bases at V and 8 bases at J, with 15 bases between the two ends. The CDR3 spells CASSPQGGVGYTF. DNA of the CDR3: TGTGCCAGCAGCCCACAGGGAGGGGTGGGCTACACCTTC.

A few counts support this clonotype. This could be a read error, since a much larger clone is one nucleotide away. The chain combines TRBV19 with TRBJ1-1; D perhaps matches TRBD1 (5 bases). The CDR3 has 18 amino acids. Trimming left V 4 bases short and J 1 base short, with 22 bases between. Germline CDR1 is LNHDA and CDR2 is SQIVND (reference sequence). CDR3 nucleotides: TGTGCCAGTAGTAAGGTGGGAGGGTTGGGGGTTTCGAACACTGAAGCTTTCTTT. It translates to CASSKVGGLGVSNTEAFF.

In its sample, this clonotype was seen many times. This sequence joins TRBV4-2 and TRBJ1-5; the match to TRBD1 covers 7 bases. Germline CDR1 LGHNA, CDR2 YNFKEQ. The CDR3 length is 16 residues. With 3 bases clipped from V and 5 bases from J, the junction kept 10 bases outside the gene matches. The CDR3 sequence is CASSQQGGSGDQPQHF. The CDR3 DNA follows: TGTGCCAGCAGCCAGCAGGGGGGCAGTGGGGATCAGCCCCAGCATTTT.

This clonotype was seen ten or more times. This chain links TRBV12-3 or TRBV12-4 with TRBJ1-4; D is uncertain. V lost 6 bases to trimming and J lost 8 bases, with 16 bases between them. The CDR3 has 14 amino acids. This chain's CDR3 is CASRDSSVGEKLFF. In DNA, the CDR3 is TGTGCCAGCAGGGACTCATCGGTAGGGGAAAAACTGTTTTTT.

The rearrangement joins TRBV7-6 to TRBJ1-6, with D perhaps matching TRBD1 (5 bases). In germline, CDR1 is SGHVS, CDR2 FNYEAQ. This CDR3 is 18 amino acids long. V lost 2 bases and J 7 bases, leaving 21 bases between the germline ends. The CDR3 loop is CASSLSPLQSGTNSPLHF. CDR3 DNA: TGTGCCAGCAGCTTAAGCCCCCTGCAATCAGGGACCAATTCACCCCTCCACTTT.

This sequence joins TRBV15 and TRBJ2-2; unclear D gene. The germline gives CDR1 LNHNV, CDR2 YYDKDF (reference sequence). V dropped 5 bases and J dropped 1 base, with 11 bases sitting between them. This CDR3 is 15 amino acids long. The CDR3 region is CATSSVIENTGELFF. DNA for the CDR3: TGTGCCACCAGCTCAGTGATCGAGAACACCGGGGAGCTGTTTTTT.

This clonotype was picked up a small number of times. The genes are TRBV20-1 and TRBJ2-2; 7 nucleotides line up with TRBD1. Germline loops: CDR1 DFQATT, CDR2 SNEGSKA (reference sequence). This CDR3 is 14 amino acids long. V shed 7 bases and J 6 bases; nucleotides not matched to a gene: 11. CDR3 residues: CSGTGTAESGELFF. For the CDR3, the DNA is TGCAGTGGGACCGGGACAGCGGAATCCGGGGAGCTGTTTTTT.

This clonotype has more than one count but fewer than ten. The J gene is TRBJ2-1, the V gene TRBV2; 9 nucleotides agree with TRBD2. The CDR3 consists of 13 residues. The V segment lost 11 bases and the J segment 9 bases; nucleotides outside the gene matches: 11. From germline, CDR1 is SNHLY and CDR2 FYNNEI. The CDR3: CAGGSGSGSEQFF. The CDR3 nucleotides read TGTGCCGGAGGTAGCGGGAGTGGCAGTGAGCAGTTCTTC. The whole variable domain, filled in from reference TRBV2 and TRBJ2-1, reads EPEVTQTPSHQVTQMGQEVILRCVPISNHLYFYWYRQILGQKVEFLVSFYNNEISEKSEIFDDQFSVERPDGSNFTLKIRSTKLEDSAMYFCAGGSGSGSEQFFGPGTRLTVL.

This clonotype was detected ten times or more. This sequence joins TRBV12-3 or TRBV12-4 and TRBJ2-5; D is unclear. The CDR3 is 13 residues long. The V gene lost 3 bases and the J gene lost 2 bases, with 7 bases spanning the gap. The CDR3 region is CASSFRIQETQYF. In DNA form, the CDR3 reads TGTGCCAGCAGTTTCCGGATTCAAGAGACCCAGTACTTC.

This clonotype was observed at least ten times. The chain carries TRBV4-3 and TRBJ1-4; the match to TRBD1 covers 8 bases. Unmatched junction bases numbered 9, after V lost 4 bases and J lost 8 bases. This CDR3 has 15 amino acids. Per germline, CDR1 LGHNA and CDR2 YSLEER. CDR3 nucleotide sequence: TGCGCCAGCAGCCCAGCCGGGACAGGAAACGAAAAACTGTTTTTT. This encodes CASSPAGTGNEKLFF.

This chain joins TRBV20-1 and TRBJ1-2, with no clear D. Germline values: CDR1 DFQATT, CDR2 SNEGSKA (reference sequence). V lost 3 bases to trimming and J lost 0 bases, with 11 bases between them. The CDR3 contains 14 residues. The CDR3 coding sequence is TGCAGTGCTAGTGTGGCCTCAGCTAACTATGGCTACACCTTC. Translated: CSASVASANYGYTF.

The sample holds many counts of this clonotype. The CDR3 DNA reads TGCGCCAGCAGCTTGGCAGGGGATGAGCAGTTCTTC. Its translation: CASSLAGDEQFF. The chain is built from TRBV5-1 and TRBJ2-1, with D possibly matching TRBD1 (6 bases). The CDR3 runs to 12 residues. Germline V CDR1 and CDR2: SGHRS, YFSETQ. The V and J ends lost 0 bases and 8 bases respectively, with 6 bases between them.

This clonotype has more than one count but fewer than ten. The chain employs TRBV12-5 and TRBJ1-1; D not resolved. This CDR3 has 14 residues. Trimming pared 3 bases from V and 1 base from J, leaving 9 bases between. Per the germline V gene, CDR1 is LGHNT and CDR2 is FRNRAP. The CDR3 DNA is TGTGCTAGTGGTTTCCCCGGTAGGAACACTGAAGCTTTCTTT. Protein product: CASGFPGRNTEAFF.

The chain joins TRBV24-1 to TRBJ2-7, with D possibly matching TRBD1 (5 bases). The CDR3 is 11 amino acids. The ends were cut back, 7 bases at V and 3 bases at J, with 6 bases in the middle. The V gene's germline CDR1 is KGHDR and CDR2 SFDVKD. CDR3 DNA: TGTGCCACCAGGCAGGGCTACGAGCAGTACTTC. Protein sequence: CATRQGYEQYF.